Shown below are 18 T cell receptor beta chains from a single sample sequenced in a study of blood T cells in healthy people across ages. A second PCR of 7 to 11 cycles used a sample-barcoded 5' primer and a J-beta primer mix. MiXCR, run by TCRdb on the 5' RACE reads, gives a single entry per CDR3 protein. The repertoire holds 1.5 million to 2 million distinct CDR3 sequences, with approximately 28% as singletons. What was sequenced was blood. These receptor sequences come from a young woman in good health.

Concerning this clonotype itself: The junction departs from germline at one end; a sequencing error may be responsible. The V gene is TRBV7-3, the J gene TRBJ1-1; D gene unclear. Germline assignment: CDR1 SGHTA and CDR2 FQGTGA. The CDR3 is 13 amino acids. The CDR3 protein is CGSSYTLNTEAFF. The CDR3 bases are TGTGGCAGCAGCTACACCCTGAACACTGAAGCTTTCTTT.

This clonotype was counted at least ten times. The chain carries TRBV5-1 and TRBJ2-1; 12 bases match TRBD2. CDR3 length: 15 residues. V gave up 4 bases and J gave up 7 bases; unmatched junction bases: 6. Germline V gives CDR1 SGHRS, CDR2 YFSETQ. CDR3 nucleotide sequence: TGCGCCAGCAGCGCGAGGACTAGCGGGGATAATGAGCAGTTCTTC. Its protein product is CASSARTSGDNEQFF.

The V gene is TRBV5-6, the J gene TRBJ2-2, with a weak D call TRBD2 (6 bases). CDR3 length: 13 amino acids. Per germline, CDR1 SGHDT and CDR2 YYEEEE. The germline V and J ends were trimmed by 4 bases and 7 bases, with 11 bases remaining between them. The chain's CDR3 is CASSPPGDGELFF. The CDR3 DNA sequence: TGTGCCAGCAGCCCTCCGGGGGACGGGGAGCTGTTTTTT.

This clonotype was found many times. The chain has TRBV29-1 and TRBJ1-2, with D tentatively TRBD1 (6 bases). CDR3 length: 13 amino acids. Germline CDR1 reads SQVTM; CDR2 reads ANQGSEA. The germline V and J ends were trimmed by 8 bases and 1 base, with 14 bases remaining between them. In DNA form, the CDR3 reads TGCAGCTCAAAAACAGGGAGTAACTATGGCTACACCTTC. Amino acids: CSSKTGSNYGYTF.

This clonotype was counted at least ten times. V and J are TRBV20-1 and TRBJ2-3; 7 nucleotides agree with TRBD2. After removal of 5 bases from V and 2 bases from J, the junction contained 10 bases not matched to a gene. Per the germline V gene, CDR1 is DFQATT and CDR2 is SNEGSKA (reference sequence). CDR3 length: 15 residues. CDR3 in DNA: TGCAGTGCTCCCGAAGTCGGGACTAACACAGATACGCAGTATTTT. Amino acids: CSAPEVGTNTDTQYF.

This clonotype was recorded a few times. This chain connects TRBV20-1 to TRBJ1-1; D remains ambiguous. CDR1 is DFQATT, CDR2 SNEGSKA, per germline (reference sequence). Deletions cut 1 base from V and 1 base from J, with 7 bases between. This CDR3 region has 13 residues. The CDR3 sequence is CSARVPGNTEAFF. The DNA for the CDR3 is TGCAGTGCTAGAGTGCCGGGGAACACTGAAGCTTTCTTT.

In this sample, this clonotype turned up many times. This chain joins TRBV25-1 and TRBJ2-4; 8 nucleotides align to TRBD1. The CDR3 loop spans 13 amino acids. Germline values: CDR1 MGHDK, CDR2 SYGVNS. J gave up 5 bases and V 6 bases, and 3 bases lay outside the gene matches. CDR3 DNA: TGTGCCAGCAGCACGACAGGGGAAAACATTCAGTACTTC. Protein: CASSTTGENIQYF.

This clonotype was seen repeatedly, ten times or more. The chain uses TRBV6-6 and TRBJ2-1; tentatively, D is TRBD2 (7 bases). With 6 bases removed from V and 4 bases from J, the gap between germline ends came to 16 bases. Germline V CDR1 and CDR2: MNHNY, SVGAGI (reference sequence). The CDR3 has 15 amino acids. The DNA for the CDR3 is TGTGCCAGCAGAACAGGGAGGGGTGTGTACAATGAGCAGTTCTTC. It is translated as CASRTGRGVYNEQFF.

The table lists this clonotype with many counts. V usage is TRBV20-1 and J usage is TRBJ2-1, with 7 bases fitting TRBD2. The CDR3 is 15 residues long. Germline CDR1 and CDR2: DFQATT and SNEGSKA (reference sequence). J lost 6 bases, V lost 5 bases, and 13 bases had no gene match. The chain's CDR3 is CSAGVGGSSSNEQFF. CDR3 in DNA: TGCAGTGCTGGTGTGGGCGGGAGTAGCAGCAATGAGCAGTTCTTC.

The chain uses TRBV29-1 and TRBJ2-2, with 11 bases that match TRBD2. Looked up from germline, CDR1 is SQVTM and CDR2 is ANQGSEA. The CDR3 is 13 amino acids. The V and J ends lost 8 bases and 3 bases, in that order; junction bases with no gene match: 2. This chain's CDR3 is CSPSGRHTGELFF. Here the CDR3 DNA reads TGCAGCCCTAGCGGGAGGCACACCGGGGAGCTGTTTTTT.

This clonotype appeared many times. CDR3 sequence (DNA): TGCAGCGCCTCAGCGGAGCAGTTCTTC. Protein sequence: CSASAEQFF. This chain links TRBV29-1 with TRBJ2-1; D remains unclear. Germline values: CDR1 SQVTM, CDR2 ANQGSEA. V gave up 7 bases and J gave up 10 bases, with 8 bases separating them. The CDR3 covers 9 residues.

This clonotype was seen only once. The CDR3 loop is CSARREGANYGYTF. As DNA, the CDR3 is TGCAGTGCTAGAAGGGAGGGGGCTAACTATGGCTACACCTTC. The genes are TRBV20-1 and TRBJ1-2, with TRBD1 as a possible D gene (6 bases). CDR3 length: 14 amino acids. The V gene lost 2 bases and the J gene lost 0 bases, with 10 bases spanning the gap. Germline V lookup: CDR1 DFQATT, CDR2 SNEGSKA (reference sequence).

This clonotype has only a few counts. This sequence joins TRBV12-3 or TRBV12-4 and TRBJ2-7, with 11 bases aligning to TRBD2. This CDR3 region has 14 residues. Trimming at V came to 6 bases and at J to 7 bases, leaving 8 bases not matched to a gene. CDR3 bases: TGTGCCAGCAGCCAGACTAGCGGGATTGGGGAGCAGTACTTC. Translating gives CASSQTSGIGEQYF.

As regards this clonotype: Since no conserved phenylalanine or tryptophan closes the CDR3, a read error is the likely cause. The chain uses TRBV19 and TRBJ2-1, with 12 bases fitting TRBD2. The V gene end was trimmed by 0 bases and the J gene end by 5 bases; junction bases not matched to a gene: 14. Germline loops: CDR1 LNHDA, CDR2 SQIVND (reference sequence). There are 20 residues in the CDR3. In DNA, the CDR3 is TGTGCCAGTAGTATAGATGGTTCTAGCGGGAGGGCCGGGAGCGACAATGAGCAGTTCTGC. Residues: CASSIDGSSGRAGSDNEQFC.

The V and J genes are TRBV5-1 and TRBJ2-1, with TRBD2 identical over 10 bases. From germline, CDR1 is SGHRS and CDR2 YFSETQ. Trimming cost V 2 bases and J 4 bases; bases outside gene matches: 6. The CDR3 is 16 amino acids. The CDR3 is CASSFRSGGVYNEQFF. The CDR3 DNA is TGCGCCAGCAGCTTCCGAAGCGGGGGGGTTTACAATGAGCAGTTCTTC.

V is TRBV5-4 and J is TRBJ2-5; TRBD2 might be the D (7 bases). Trimming took 4 bases from V and 1 from J, leaving 17 bases between them. The length of the CDR3 is 16 residues. The germline CDR1 and CDR2 sequences are SGHNT and YYREEE (reference sequence). The CDR3 bases are TGTGCCAGCAGCCCTGACTTGAGGGGGGGCCAAGAGACCCAGTACTTC. Encoded protein: CASSPDLRGGQETQYF.

This clonotype was picked up a small number of times. This chain uses TRBV10-3 with TRBJ1-4; no definite D call. The V gene lost 7 bases and the J gene lost 7 bases, with 7 bases spanning the gap. CDR3 length: 11 amino acids. Germline CDR1 is ENHRY and CDR2 is SYGVKD. The CDR3 spells CAIKGGEKLFF. CDR3 nucleotide sequence: TGTGCCATCAAGGGAGGTGAAAAACTGTTTTTT.

The chain employs TRBV13 and TRBJ2-4; D uncertain. The J call is doubtful: the DNA matches TRBJ2-7 better. Germline V gene lookup returns CDR1 PRHDT and CDR2 FYEKMQ (reference sequence). The CDR3 runs to 16 residues. CDR3 coding DNA: TGTGCCAGCAGCCGGCTCGAGCGATCAAACGGCCACGAGCAGTACTTC. This sequence encodes CASSRLERSNGHEQYF.